The 6 T cell receptor beta chains listed next were all sequenced from one sample in a study of T cells in Graves' hyperthyroidism and ophthalmopathy. Amplified regions were TCR beta CDR3 sequences from RNA transcripts. Researchers ran a first-round RT-PCR on the TCR CDR3 using the HTBI primer set. TCRdb processed the multiplex PCR reads anew with MiXCR; each CDR3 protein has one entry. The sample holds nearly 750,000 distinct CDR3 sequences; under 45% are singletons and the top ten take more than 25%. The sequencing input was blood. The receptors stem from a woman aged 40 to 50 with Graves' hyperthyroidism.

In its sample, this clonotype was seen a few times. This chain uses TRBV9 with TRBJ2-7; D assignment may be TRBD1 or TRBD2 (5 bases each). In germline, CDR1 is SGDLS, CDR2 YYNGEE. The CDR3 runs to 13 residues. V was clipped by 3 bases and J by 5 bases, with 12 bases between them. The CDR3 here is CASSGDPRDEQYF. Here the CDR3 DNA reads TGTGCCAGCAGCGGGGACCCCCGCGACGAGCAGTACTTC.

The rearrangement links TRBV6-5 to TRBJ1-1; 7 nucleotides align to TRBD1. CDR1 is MNHEY and CDR2 is SVGAGI in the germline V gene. The CDR3 totals 19 residues. J was trimmed by 0 bases and V by 4 bases; bases with no gene match: 17. CDR3 in amino acids: CASSSPIRQGQGVNTEAFF. CDR3 coding DNA: TGTGCCAGCAGTTCGCCCATCCGACAGGGACAAGGCGTGAACACTGAAGCTTTCTTT.

This clonotype was seen ten or more times. The CDR3 is CASSYDRGVQYF. The CDR3 bases are TGTGCCAGCAGTTACGACAGGGGAGTACAGTACTTC. The chain recombines TRBV6-5 with TRBJ2-7, with 8 bases that match TRBD1. CDR3 length: 12 amino acids. V shed 2 bases, J shed 10 bases, and the junction held 4 bases outside the gene matches. Germline CDR1 MNHEY, CDR2 SVGAGI.

There are a few counts of this clonotype. The junction differs from germline at one of its ends, possibly a read error. The J gene is TRBJ1-2, the V gene TRBV9, with 8 bases aligning to TRBD1. The CDR3 consists of 14 residues. Germline V gene data show CDR1 as SGDLS and CDR2 as YYNGEE. CDR3 in amino acids: CASSSQQGGYGYTF. CDR3 in DNA: TGTGCCAGCAGCTCGCAACAGGGGGGCTATGGCTACACTTTC.

In this sample, this clonotype turned up a few times. The V call is TRBV11-2, the J call TRBJ2-7; tentatively, D is TRBD1 or TRBD2 (5 bases each). The CDR3 is 14 residues long. Between the trimmed V and J ends, which lost 4 bases and 4 bases, there was a span of 14 bases. Germline lookup yields CDR1 SGHAT and CDR2 FQNNGV. CDR3 amino acids: CASSSDGWGYEQYF. The CDR3 DNA follows: TGTGCCAGCAGCTCCGATGGGTGGGGGTACGAGCAGTACTTC.

A word on this clonotype: With a much larger clone just one base away, this may be a read error. The V and J genes are TRBV6-6 and TRBJ1-5, with D uncertain. The CDR3 extends over 13 amino acids. Germline CDR1 MNHNY, CDR2 SVGAGI (reference sequence). CDR3: CAGSEAYDWPQHF. CDR3 DNA sequence: TGTGCCGGCAGTGAAGCGTATGACTGGCCCCAGCATTTT.